Reported below is one TCR beta chain. This clonotype was seen many times. What antigen it recognizes has not been identified. Base qualities are not provided; no much larger clone lies one nucleotide away. The germline V gene (reference sequence) specifies SEHNR as CDR1 and FQNEAQ as CDR2. Trimming removed 3 bases from V and 0 bases from J, leaving 9 bases between the germline ends. The cysteine opens and the phenylalanine closes a CDR3 of 15 amino acids. The retained sequence is limited to the CDR3, 45 bases, with the frame set at the first base. The data were obtained in a study of T-cell reconstitution after alpha-beta-depleted transplantation in children (dated by TCRdb to 2016 to 2017). Regarding the research as a whole: Using TCR repertoire profiling, the study quantitatively followed how T-cell immune reconstitution unfolded in children after TCRalphabeta/CD19-depleted allogeneic hematopoietic cell transplantation. Study-wide findings and limitations: In some patients, the high TCRbeta diversity seen at day 60 was put down to recipient T cells and intrathymic progenitors that had survived conditioning. The apparently early alphabetaT-cell count recovery about two months after transplant was reportedly dependent on only several hundred rapidly expanded clones derived from non-depleted graft cells. Over the following months the frequencies of hyperexpanded clones went down, and after one year T-cell counts and TCRbeta diversity were mostly credited to newly produced T cells.

The treatment or condition label on this specimen signifies: allogeneic hematopoietic cell transplantation with graft depleted of TCRalphabeta T cells and CD19 B cells. The transplant recipients were children given TCRalphabeta/CD19-depleted allogeneic hematopoietic cell grafts. Library construction relied on PCR. The sample was run on an Illumina HiSeq 2500. Molecular barcoding was employed in the preparation of TCR libraries, with unique molecular identifiers being used to normalize TCRbeta repertoire quantification. The public reads were quality trimmed at Q25 with fastp and then assembled into clones with MiXCR by TCRdb, keeping productive beta chains. Each CDR3 protein gets just one entry, which takes the most common genes and DNA from the rows behind it. The sample data list over 90,000 distinct CDR3 sequences, and roughly 7.1% of these were observed just once. The top ten hold less than 20% of the sample.

The sequence came from a boy aged 2 to 10 with acute lymphoblastic leukemia, due to receive a stem cell transplant. Sequenced material: PBMCs, taken before TCRalphabeta/CD19-depleted stem cell transplant. Here the chain combines TRBV7-9 and TRBJ1-3; the D gene assignment is ambiguous. CDR3 sequence: CASSLNRDSGNTIYF. In nucleotides, the sequence is TGTGCCAGCAGCTTGAACAGAGACTCTGGAAACACCATATATTTT.